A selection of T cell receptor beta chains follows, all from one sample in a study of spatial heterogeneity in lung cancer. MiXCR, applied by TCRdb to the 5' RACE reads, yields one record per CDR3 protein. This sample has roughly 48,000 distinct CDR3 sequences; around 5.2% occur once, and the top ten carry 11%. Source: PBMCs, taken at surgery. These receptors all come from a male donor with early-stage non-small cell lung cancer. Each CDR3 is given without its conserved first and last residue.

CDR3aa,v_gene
ASGINYGYT,TRBV6-5
ASSGGGLAGWNSYNEQF,TRBV2
ASSSGLAGYNEQF,TRBV5-1
ASRPTGATGPLH,TRBV4-1
ASSPSVSTDTQY,TRBV5-6
ASSLGQGAYNEQF,TRBV28
ASSLGGSMAETQY,TRBV5-4
ASSPWTDTQY,TRBV7-9
AIGANVGGSFYEQY,TRBV10-3
ASSELRGRTETQY,TRBV2
SVEKGDEQY,TRBV29-1
ASSLWAYEQY,TRBV28
SARDRIRGANYGYT,TRBV20-1
ASSPSEGSNYGYT,TRBV7-9
AISEGPGDTQY,TRBV10-3